The clone carrying this TCR beta chain was detected a few times. The record originates from a study of blood T cells in healthy people across ages. The CDR3 runs to 14 residues. J lost 4 bases, V lost 1 base, and 3 bases had no gene match. Germline V gives CDR1 SGDLS, CDR2 YYNGEE. Each sample used at least 6 million PBMCs. Total RNA amounts of at least 5.5 micrograms were extracted per sample. It was with a sample-barcoded 5' primer and a J-beta primer mix that a second PCR of roughly 6 to 12 cycles was run. Per sample, CDR3-containing paired-end reads numbered at least 3 million. TCRdb itself ran the 5' RACE reads through MiXCR, one entry per CDR3 protein. Of about 1.8 million distinct CDR3 sequences in the sample, 49% were seen once.

This sequence was found in a woman in her thirties or forties in good health. V usage is TRBV9 and J usage is TRBJ2-3; TRBD1 aligns across 7 bases. Sequencing input: blood. The CDR3 nucleotides are TGTGCCAGCAGCGTACATGGACAGGCAGATACGCAGTATTTT. Translation: CASSVHGQADTQYF. Filled out from reference TRBV9 and TRBJ2-3, the complete variable domain reads DSGVTQTPKHLITATGQRVTLRCSPRSGDLSVYWYQQSLDQGLQFLIQYYNGEERAKGNILERFSAQQFPDLHSELNLSSLELGDSALYFCASSVHGQADTQYFGPGTRLTVL.